This T cell receptor (beta chain) was captured by sequencing in a study of blood T cell repertoires in COVID-19. Overall study context: Whether acute or convalescent, the COVID-19 samples came from the United States, Italy and Spain. T cells, B-cell-depleted T cells, or PBMCs supplied cDNA or gDNA.

Across about two dozen US areas, participants ranged in age from 18 to 89 years. Sequencing used immunoSEQ multiplex PCR; TCRdb keeps in-frame clones, though not all of them. The sample consists of roughly 170,000 clones, about four fifths of them appearing once. The CDR3 extends over 17 amino acids. Germline V gives CDR1 MGHRA, CDR2 YSYEKL. The V end was cut by 4 bases, the J end by 0 bases, with 16 bases between. The chain couples TRBV4-1 to TRBJ1-3; D not certain. This receptor was identified in a woman aged 45-65 years in a cohort exposed to, infected with or recovered from COVID-19 (not recorded which). Sequencing was performed on PBMCs or T cells enriched from blood (not recorded which). The DNA of the CDR3 is TGCGCCAGCAGCCTCCCCGGTTCCCAATACTCTGGAAACACCATATATTTT. Encoded protein: CASSLPGSQYSGNTIYF.